This T cell receptor (beta chain) was identified during a study of blood T cell repertoires in COVID-19. As originally analysed: Amplified reference gene primers provided the basis for estimating nucleated cell counts. The data were produced by immunoSEQ multiplex PCR, yet TCRdb's version contains in-frame clones alone and is incomplete. D and trimming were read from the DNA, whereas the V and J calls and clone size are those reported in that table. The sample shows a few hundred thousand clones, nearly 90% of them seen only once. Clinical histories supplied by participants themselves formed the basis of cohort assignment. The germline V gene has CDR1 SGDLS and CDR2 YYNGEE. This CDR3 is 15 amino acids long. V lost 0 bases and J lost 5, with 11 bases in between.

The sequencing input was PBMCs or T cells enriched from blood (not recorded which). The chain uses TRBV9 and TRBJ2-2; D remains unclear. This receptor was identified in a woman younger than 35 with acute COVID-19. Here the CDR3 DNA reads TGTGCCAGCAGCGTAGGTCGCTACCCAACCGGGGAGCTGTTTTTT. Encoded protein: CASSVGRYPTGELFF.